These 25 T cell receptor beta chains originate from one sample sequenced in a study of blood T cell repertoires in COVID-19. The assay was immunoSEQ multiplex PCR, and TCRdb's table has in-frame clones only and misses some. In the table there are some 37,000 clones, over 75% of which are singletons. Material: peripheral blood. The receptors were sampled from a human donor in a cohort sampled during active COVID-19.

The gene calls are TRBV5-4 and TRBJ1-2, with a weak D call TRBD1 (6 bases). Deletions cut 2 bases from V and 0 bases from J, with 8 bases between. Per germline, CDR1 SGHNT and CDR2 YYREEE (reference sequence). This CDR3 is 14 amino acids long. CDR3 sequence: CASSFDRTNYGYTF. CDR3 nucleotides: TGTGCCAGCAGCTTTGACAGGACTAACTATGGCTACACCTTC.

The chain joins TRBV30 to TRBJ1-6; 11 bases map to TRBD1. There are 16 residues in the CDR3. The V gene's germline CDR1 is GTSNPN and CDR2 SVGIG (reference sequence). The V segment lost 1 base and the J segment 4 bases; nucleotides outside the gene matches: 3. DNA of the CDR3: TGTGCCTGGAGTGGGGACAGGGGGTTATATAATTCACCCCTCCACTTT. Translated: CAWSGDRGLYNSPLHF.

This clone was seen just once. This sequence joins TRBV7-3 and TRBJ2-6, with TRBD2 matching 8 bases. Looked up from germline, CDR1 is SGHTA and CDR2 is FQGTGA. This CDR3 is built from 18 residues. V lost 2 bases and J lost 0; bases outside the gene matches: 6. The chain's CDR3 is CASSLLAGRSSGANVLTF. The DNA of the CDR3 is TGTGCCAGCAGCTTACTAGCGGGCCGTAGCTCTGGGGCCAACGTCCTGACTTTC.

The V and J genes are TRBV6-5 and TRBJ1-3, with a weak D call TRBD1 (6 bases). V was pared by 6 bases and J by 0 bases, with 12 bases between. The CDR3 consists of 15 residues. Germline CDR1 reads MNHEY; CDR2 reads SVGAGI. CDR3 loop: CASSPDRSSGNTIYF. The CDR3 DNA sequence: TGTGCCAGCAGCCCAGACAGGAGCTCTGGAAACACCATATATTTT.

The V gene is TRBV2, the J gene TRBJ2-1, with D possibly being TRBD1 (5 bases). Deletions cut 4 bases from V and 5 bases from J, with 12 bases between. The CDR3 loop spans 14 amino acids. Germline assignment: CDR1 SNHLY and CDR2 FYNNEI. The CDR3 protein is CASSVRTDNNEQFF. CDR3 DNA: TGTGCCAGCAGTGTCAGGACGGACAACAATGAGCAGTTCTTC.

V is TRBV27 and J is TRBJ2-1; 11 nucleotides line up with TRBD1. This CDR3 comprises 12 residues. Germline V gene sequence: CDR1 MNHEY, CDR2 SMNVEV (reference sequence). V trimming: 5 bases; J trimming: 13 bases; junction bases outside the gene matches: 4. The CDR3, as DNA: TGTGCCAGCAGTCTTGGACAGGGGGCCCAGTTCTTC. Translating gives CASSLGQGAQFF.

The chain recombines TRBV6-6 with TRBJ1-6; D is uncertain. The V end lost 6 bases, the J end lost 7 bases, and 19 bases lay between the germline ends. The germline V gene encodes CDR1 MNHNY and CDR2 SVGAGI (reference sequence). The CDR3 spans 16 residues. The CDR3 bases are TGTGCCAGCAGCCCCGGGGTAGAGATGCCAAATTCACCCCTCCACTTT. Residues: CASSPGVEMPNSPLHF.

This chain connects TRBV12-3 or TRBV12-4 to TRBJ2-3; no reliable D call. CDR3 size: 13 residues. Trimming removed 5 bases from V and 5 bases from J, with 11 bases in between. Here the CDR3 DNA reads TGTGCCAGCAGTCAAATACCGGGAGATACGCAGTATTTT. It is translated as CASSQIPGDTQYF.

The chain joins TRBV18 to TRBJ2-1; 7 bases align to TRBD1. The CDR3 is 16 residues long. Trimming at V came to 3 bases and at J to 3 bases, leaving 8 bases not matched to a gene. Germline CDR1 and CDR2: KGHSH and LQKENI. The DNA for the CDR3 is TGTGCCAGCTCACCCGGGGCTGGACAGGTCTACAATGAGCAGTTCTTC. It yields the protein CASSPGAGQVYNEQFF.

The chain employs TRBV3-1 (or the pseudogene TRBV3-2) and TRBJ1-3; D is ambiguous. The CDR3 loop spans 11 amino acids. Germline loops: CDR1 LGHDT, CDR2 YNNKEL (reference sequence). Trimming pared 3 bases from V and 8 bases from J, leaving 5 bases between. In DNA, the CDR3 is TGTGCCAGCAGCCACGAGGACACCATATATTTT. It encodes CASSHEDTIYF.

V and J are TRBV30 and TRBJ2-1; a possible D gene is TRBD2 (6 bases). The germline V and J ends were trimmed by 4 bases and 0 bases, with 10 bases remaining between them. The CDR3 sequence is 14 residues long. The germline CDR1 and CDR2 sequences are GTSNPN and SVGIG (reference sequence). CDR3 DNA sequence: TGTGCCTGGATTTGGGGGGACTCCTACAATGAGCAGTTCTTC. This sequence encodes CAWIWGDSYNEQFF.

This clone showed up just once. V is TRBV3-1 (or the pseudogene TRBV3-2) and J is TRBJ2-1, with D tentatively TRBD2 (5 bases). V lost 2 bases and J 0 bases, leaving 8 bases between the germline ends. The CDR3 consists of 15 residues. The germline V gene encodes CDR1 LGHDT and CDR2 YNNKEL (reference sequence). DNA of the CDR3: TGTGCCAGCAGCCAACAGGCGGGCTCCTACAATGAGCAGTTCTTC. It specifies CASSQQAGSYNEQFF.

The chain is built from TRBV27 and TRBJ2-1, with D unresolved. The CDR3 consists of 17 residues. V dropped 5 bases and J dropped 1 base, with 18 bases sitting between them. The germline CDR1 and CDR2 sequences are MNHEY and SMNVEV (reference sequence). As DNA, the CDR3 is TGTGCCAGCAGTCCCCACTCGCGTCGTCGATCCTACAATGAGCAGTTCTTC. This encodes CASSPHSRRRSYNEQFF.

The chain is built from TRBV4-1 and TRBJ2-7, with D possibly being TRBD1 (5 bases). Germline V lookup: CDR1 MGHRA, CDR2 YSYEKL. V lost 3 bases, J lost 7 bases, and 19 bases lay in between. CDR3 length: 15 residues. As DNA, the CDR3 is TGCGCCAGCAGCCACGCCCAGGGCAAGGCACGGGAGCAGTACTTC. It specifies CASSHAQGKAREQYF.

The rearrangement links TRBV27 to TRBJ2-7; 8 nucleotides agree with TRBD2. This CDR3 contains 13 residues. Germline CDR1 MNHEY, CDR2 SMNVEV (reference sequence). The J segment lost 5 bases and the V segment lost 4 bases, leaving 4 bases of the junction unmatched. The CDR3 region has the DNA TGTGCCAGCAGTTCCGGGAGGGCACACGAGCAGTACTTC. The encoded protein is CASSSGRAHEQYF.

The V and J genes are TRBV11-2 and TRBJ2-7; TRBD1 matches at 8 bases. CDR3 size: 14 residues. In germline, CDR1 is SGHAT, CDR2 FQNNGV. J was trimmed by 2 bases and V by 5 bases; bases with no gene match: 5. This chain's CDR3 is CASSAQGATYEQYF. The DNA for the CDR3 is TGTGCCAGCAGCGCCCAGGGGGCTACCTACGAGCAGTACTTC.

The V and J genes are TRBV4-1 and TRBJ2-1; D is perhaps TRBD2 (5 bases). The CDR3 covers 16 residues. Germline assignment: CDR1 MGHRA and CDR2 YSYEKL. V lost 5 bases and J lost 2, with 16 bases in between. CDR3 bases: TGCGCCAGCAGCTCAGGTGCAGCGGCGGCCTACAATGAGCAGTTCTTC. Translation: CASSSGAAAAYNEQFF.

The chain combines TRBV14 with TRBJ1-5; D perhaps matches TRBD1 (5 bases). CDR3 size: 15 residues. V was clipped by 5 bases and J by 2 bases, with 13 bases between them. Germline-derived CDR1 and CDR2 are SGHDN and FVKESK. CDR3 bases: TGTGCCAGCAGCACTGGGGGGAGCGGCAATCAGCCCCAGCATTTT. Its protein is CASSTGGSGNQPQHF.

The CDR3: CSAWGGVEQFF. The CDR3 coding sequence is TGCAGTGCCTGGGGCGGGGTCGAGCAGTTCTTC. The chain employs TRBV20-1 and TRBJ2-1, with D possibly being TRBD2 (6 bases). Germline V gene data show CDR1 as DFQATT and CDR2 as SNEGSKA (reference sequence). CDR3 size: 11 residues. Trimming removed 6 bases at V and 10 bases at J, with 13 bases between.

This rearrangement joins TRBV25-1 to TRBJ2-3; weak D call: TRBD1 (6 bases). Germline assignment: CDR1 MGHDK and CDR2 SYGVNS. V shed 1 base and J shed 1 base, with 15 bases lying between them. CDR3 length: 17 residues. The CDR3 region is CASSEFGQHRGTDTQYF. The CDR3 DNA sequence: TGTGCCAGCAGTGAATTCGGGCAGCACAGGGGCACAGATACGCAGTATTTT.

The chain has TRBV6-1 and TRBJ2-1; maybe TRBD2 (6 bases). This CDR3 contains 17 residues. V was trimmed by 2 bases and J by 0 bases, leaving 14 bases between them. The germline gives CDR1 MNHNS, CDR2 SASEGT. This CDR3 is CASSERWEASSYNEQFF. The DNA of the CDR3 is TGTGCCAGCAGTGAACGGTGGGAGGCGAGCTCCTACAATGAGCAGTTCTTC.

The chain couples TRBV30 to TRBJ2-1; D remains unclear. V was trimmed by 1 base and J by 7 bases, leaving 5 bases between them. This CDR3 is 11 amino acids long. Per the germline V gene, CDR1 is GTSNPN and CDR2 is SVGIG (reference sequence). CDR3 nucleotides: TGTGCCTGGAGTGCGAGGAATGAGCAGTTCTTC. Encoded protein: CAWSARNEQFF.

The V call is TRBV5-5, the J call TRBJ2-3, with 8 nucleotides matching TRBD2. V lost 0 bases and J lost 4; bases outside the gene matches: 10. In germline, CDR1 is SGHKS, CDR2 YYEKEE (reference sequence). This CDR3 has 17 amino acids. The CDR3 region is CASSLAGGLAQPDTQYF. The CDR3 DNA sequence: TGTGCCAGCAGCTTGGCCGGAGGACTAGCTCAACCAGATACGCAGTATTTT. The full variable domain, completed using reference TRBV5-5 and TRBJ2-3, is DAGVTQSPTHLIKTRGQQVTLRCSPISGHKSVSWYQQVLGQGPQFIFQYYEKEERGRGNFPDRFSARQFPNYSSELNVNALLLGDSALYLCASSLAGGLAQPDTQYFGPGTRLTVL.

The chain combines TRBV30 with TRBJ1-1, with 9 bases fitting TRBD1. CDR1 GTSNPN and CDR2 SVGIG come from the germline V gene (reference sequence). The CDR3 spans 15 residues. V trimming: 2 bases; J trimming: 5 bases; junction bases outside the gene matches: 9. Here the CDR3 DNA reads TGTGCCTGGAGTTACACAGGGGGCGGGCGGACTGAAGCTTTCTTT. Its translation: CAWSYTGGGRTEAFF.

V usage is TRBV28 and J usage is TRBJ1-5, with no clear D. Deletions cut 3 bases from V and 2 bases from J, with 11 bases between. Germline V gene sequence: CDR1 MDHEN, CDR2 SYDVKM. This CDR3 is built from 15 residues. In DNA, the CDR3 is TGTGCCAGCAGTTTGTCCGTCCTTGGCAATCAGCCCCAGCATTTT. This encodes CASSLSVLGNQPQHF.